This T cell receptor (beta chain) was sequenced in a study of T-cell memory formation after mild COVID-19. The V gene lost 4 bases and the J gene lost 2 bases, with 12 bases spanning the gap. CDR3 size: 15 residues. Germline V gene data show CDR1 as SGHTA and CDR2 as FQGNSA. 5'RACE primed at constant segments yielded TCR alpha and TCR beta cDNA libraries bearing sample barcodes and UMIs. MiXCR, applied by TCRdb to the 5' RACE reads, yields one record per CDR3 protein. This sample has about 110,000 distinct CDR3 sequences, with 18% found just once. Overall study results and limits: Day 15 to 85 contracting clones showed balanced CD4/CD8; day 15 to 37 expanders favored CD4+.

With respect to this clonotype: Its antigen is not identified.

The genes are TRBV7-2 and TRBJ2-1; tentatively, D is TRBD1 or TRBD2 (5 bases each). The TCR comes from a man aged 18-30 years who had mild COVID-19 (a few samples of this study predate the infection). Cell type and time point are not known. Material for sequencing was PBMCs or a T cell subset sorted from them (not recorded which). The DNA for the CDR3 is TGTGCCAGCAGCTATACCGGGACCCCCTACAATGAGCAGTTCTTC. Translating gives CASSYTGTPYNEQFF.